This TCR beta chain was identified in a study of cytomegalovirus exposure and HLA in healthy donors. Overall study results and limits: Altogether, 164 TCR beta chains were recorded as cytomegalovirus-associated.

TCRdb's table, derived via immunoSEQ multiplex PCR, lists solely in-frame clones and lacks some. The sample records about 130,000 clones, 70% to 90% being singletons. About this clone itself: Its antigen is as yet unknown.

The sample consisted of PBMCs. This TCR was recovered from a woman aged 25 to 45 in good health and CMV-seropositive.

CDR3 sequence: CASSLTTGLVAVTYEQYF. CDR3 bases: TGTGCCAGCAGCCTCACGACAGGGTTGGTTGCCGTTACCTACGAGCAGTACTTC. The chain is built from TRBV9 and TRBJ2-7, with 7 bases identical to TRBD1. CDR3 length equals 18 residues. Losses at the gene ends were 4 bases for V and 2 bases for J; bases not matched to a gene: 18. The V gene's germline CDR1 is SGDLS and CDR2 YYNGEE.